A selection of T cell receptor beta chains follows, all from one sample in a study of graft-versus-host responses after intestinal transplantation. Sequencing was performed with immunoSEQ multiplex PCR; in TCRdb, only in-frame clones are kept and a portion is missing. The sample has tens of thousands of clones; 93% are singletons. No antigens are known for them. The sequenced sample was unstimulated CD8+ T cells sorted from spleen or lymph node cells, obtained before intestinal transplant. The origin of the receptors is a human donor who received an intestinal transplant. Each CDR3 is given with its conserved first and last residue. Fields, in order: J gene, D gene, V gene, clone size, CDR3 protein, CDR3 DNA. D genes are given only for firm matches. Only some rows state a clone size, as once, few, many or a class for expanded clones.

>TRBJ2-3|TRBD2|TRBV7-9|.
CASSLLLSGGEMIDTQYF
TGTGCCAGCAGCCTATTACTTAGCGGGGGGGAGATGATAGATACGCAGTATTTT
>TRBJ2-5|.|TRBV27|.
CASSWGGRETQYF
TGTGCCAGCAGCTGGGGGGGCCGAGAGACCCAGTACTTC
>TRBJ2-1|.|TRBV6-1|.
CASSEADRSSYNEQFF
TGTGCCAGCAGTGAAGCGGACAGAAGCTCCTACAATGAGCAGTTCTTC
>TRBJ2-7|TRBD1|TRBV5-3|.
CARSSSPGQVTYEQYF
TGTGCCAGAAGCTCTAGTCCGGGACAGGTGACCTACGAGCAGTACTTC
>TRBJ2-1|.|TRBV10-3|.
CAISDNGPYNEQFF
TGTGCCATCAGTGATAATGGGCCCTACAATGAGCAGTTCTTC
>TRBJ2-1|.|TRBV11-3|.
CASSTSDSLYNEQFF
TGTGCCAGCAGCACCTCCGATAGCCTCTACAATGAGCAGTTCTTC
>TRBJ2-1|.|TRBV6-5|.
CASSYGSGGTYNEQFF
TGTGCTAGCAGTTACGGTTCTGGGGGGACCTACAATGAGCAGTTCTTC
>TRBJ2-7|.|TRBV11-2|.
CASSLGLYEQYF
TGTGCCAGCAGCTTAGGACTTTACGAGCAGTACTTC
>TRBJ2-7|.|TRBV10-3|.
CAISPAGAGGNEQYF
TGTGCCATCAGTCCTGCAGGGGCCGGGGGGAACGAGCAGTACTTC
>TRBJ1-1|TRBD1|TRBV30|.
CAWSNDRGAEAFF
TGTGCCTGGAGTAATGACAGGGGGGCTGAAGCTTTCTTT
>TRBJ1-1|.|TRBV4-3|.
CASSPRSSGGTEAFF
TGCGCCAGCAGCCCAAGATCTTCCGGGGGCACTGAAGCTTTCTTT
>TRBJ2-7|.|TRBV29-1|.
CSVEDSYEQYF
TGCAGCGTGGAAGACAGCTACGAGCAGTACTTC
>TRBJ2-7|TRBD1|TRBV2|.
CASSETGGGGEQYF
TGTGCCAGCAGTGAGACAGGGGGGGGAGGCGAGCAGTACTTC
>TRBJ2-7|.|TRBV6-1|.
CASSPSPYEQYF
TGTGCCAGCAGTCCCAGTCCCTACGAGCAGTACTTC
>TRBJ2-1|TRBD2|TRBV4-3|.
CASSQELAGFGEQFF
TGCGCCAGCAGCCAAGAGCTAGCGGGGTTCGGTGAGCAGTTCTTC
>TRBJ1-1|TRBD1|TRBV9|.
CASSAPRTGGRTEAFF
TGTGCCAGCAGCGCACCTCGGACAGGGGGTCGAACTGAAGCTTTCTTT
>TRBJ2-7|.|TRBV29-1|.
CSVEMSSYEQYF
TGCAGCGTTGAGATGAGCTCCTACGAGCAGTACTTC
>TRBJ2-7|TRBD1|TRBV19|.
CASSTTGGYEQYF
TGTGCCAGTAGTACAACAGGGGGCTACGAGCAGTACTTC
>TRBJ1-5|TRBD1|TRBV27|.
CASGPGTVNQPQHF
TGTGCCAGCGGTCCAGGGACAGTCAATCAGCCCCAGCATTTT
>TRBJ1-2|.|TRBV2|once
CASSEGQSNYGYTF
TGTGCCAGCAGTGAAGGGCAGTCTAACTATGGCTACACCTTC
>TRBJ2-5|TRBD2|TRBV27|.
CASSVGTSGGTETQYF
TGTGCCAGCAGTGTCGGGACTAGCGGGGGTACGGAGACCCAGTACTTC
>TRBJ2-3|TRBD2|TRBV15|.
CATSRDGQAGWLDTQYF
TGTGCCACCAGCAGAGATGGTCAAGCGGGGTGGCTAGATACGCAGTATTTT